The 5 T cell receptor beta chains below come from one sample, sequenced in a study of early stage breast cancer tumors. TCRdb's copy holds only in-frame clones and misses some; the assay was immunoSEQ multiplex PCR. The sample contains some 58,000 clones, about 80% of which appear only once. Material for sequencing was blood. Source of these receptors: a person aged 30 to 40 with breast cancer.

CDR3 region: CASSSRQGAEKFF. In DNA form, the CDR3 reads TGTGCCAGTAGTAGCCGACAGGGGGCAGAGAAGTTCTTC. The chain links TRBV19 to TRBJ2-1; 10 bases align to TRBD1. The CDR3 spans 13 residues. The germline CDR1 and CDR2 sequences are LNHDA and SQIVND (reference sequence). With V trimmed by 4 bases and J by 14 bases, 8 bases remained unmatched.

V gene TRBV7-2 combines with J gene TRBJ1-2; D is unclear. From germline, CDR1 is SGHTA and CDR2 FQGNSA. The CDR3 covers 13 residues. Trimming shortened V by 5 bases and J by 7 bases, and 14 bases separated the two germline ends. CDR3 in amino acids: CASSPTPEVGYTF. The DNA of the CDR3 is TGTGCCAGCAGCCCGACCCCCGAAGTTGGCTACACCTTC.

In regard to this clone: As the CDR3 is not closed by the conserved phenylalanine or tryptophan, this likely results from a read error. The chain carries TRBV2 and TRBJ1-1, with 8 bases matching TRBD1. Trimming removed 6 bases from V and 3 bases from J; junction bases left unmatched: 3. There are 13 residues in the CDR3. Germline V gene data show CDR1 as SNHLY and CDR2 as FYNNEI. As DNA, the CDR3 is TGTGCCAGCAGGGTGGACAGGGACACTGAAGCTTTCCTT. Translated, it gives CASRVDRDTEAFL.

The V gene is TRBV19, the J gene TRBJ2-1; 7 bases map to TRBD2. The germline gives CDR1 LNHDA, CDR2 SQIVND (reference sequence). V dropped 3 bases and J dropped 4; count of bases not matched to a gene: 6. The CDR3 runs to 15 residues. CDR3 nucleotide sequence: TGTGCCAGTAGTATTTTAGTTAGCGGGTACAATGAGCAGTTCTTC. Translating it yields CASSILVSGYNEQFF.

The V call is TRBV7-2, the J call TRBJ2-7, with a tentative D call TRBD1 (5 bases). V was shortened by 3 bases and J by 3 bases, with 12 bases between the two germline ends. The CDR3 sequence is 14 residues long. The V gene's germline CDR1 is SGHTA and CDR2 FQGNSA. This chain's CDR3 is CASSLDGHDYEQYF. The CDR3 DNA is TGTGCCAGCAGCTTGGACGGACACGACTACGAGCAGTACTTC.